This TCR beta chain emerged from a study of tumor and adjacent non-tumor tissue in lung cancer. Looking at the study overall: Histology: about twelve adenocarcinoma, a couple of squamous cell carcinoma, 1 small cell lung cancer. General study results and limits: Compared with tumor, normal lung showed significantly lower TCR diversity. Shorter survival was associated with higher TCR diversity in tumors. Normal lung showed higher cumulative top 100 clone frequency than tumor.

In its sample, this clonotype was seen a few times. What it recognizes is unknown. Three rounds of nested PCR, following a modified ARM-PCR protocol, produced the TCRbeta library. MiXCR was run by TCRdb on the multiplex PCR reads, yielding one entry per CDR3 protein. Altogether 70,000 or so distinct CDR3 sequences are present, about 60% being singletons, with the ten largest covering roughly 21%. RNA was extracted from bulk tissue without any cell sorting. The sequence was obtained from a man aged 50-60 years with non-small cell lung cancer. Source material: lung tumor tissue.

DNA for the CDR3: TGTGCCAGCAGTTCGGGACAGGGGGCAGGGGGCTACACCTTC. Its protein product is CASSSGQGAGGYTF. The chain combines TRBV12-3 or TRBV12-4 with TRBJ1-2; 12 bases line up with TRBD1. CDR3 size: 14 residues. Trimming cost V 4 bases and J 8 bases; bases outside gene matches: 5.